A selection of T cell receptor beta chains follows, all from one sample in a study of regulatory T cells in long-lasting Graves disease. TCRdb analysed the multiplex PCR reads with MiXCR anew, one entry per CDR3 protein. Here the sample spans about 620,000 distinct CDR3 sequences, approximately 15% being singletons. This sample also belongs to another study, concerning T cells in Graves' hyperthyroidism and ophthalmopathy.

Sequenced material: peripheral blood mononuclear cells (PBMCs), taken at new diagnosis, from a patient treated with antithyroid drugs. The receptors come from a woman between 25 and 40 years old with Graves disease. Each CDR3 is given with its conserved first and last residue. The D gene is left open where the match is weak. Clone size is stated in some rows and not others, as once, few, many or a class when expanded.

size: .
J: TRBJ2-3
D: TRBD2
V: TRBV5-1
DNA: TGCGCCAGCAGCTTGATGGTTGGGACTAGGGCCACAGATACGCAGTATTTT
CDR3: CASSLMVGTRATDTQYF

size: .
J: TRBJ2-5
D: TRBD1
V: TRBV18
DNA: TGTGCCAGCTCACCATGGGGACAGCAAGAGACCCAGTACTTC
CDR3: CASSPWGQQETQYF

size: few
J: TRBJ2-7
D: TRBD1
V: TRBV7-9
DNA: TGTGCCAGCAGCTCCAGACAGGGTGGCGAGCAGTACTTC
CDR3: CASSSRQGGEQYF

size: many
J: TRBJ1-1
D: .
V: TRBV28
DNA: TGTGCCAGCAGGATCAACACTGAAGCTTTCTTT
CDR3: CASRINTEAFF

size: many
J: TRBJ2-7
D: .
V: TRBV12-3/TRBV12-4
DNA: TGTGCCAGCAGCGCTCACCGGGATCCCTACGAGCAGTACTTC
CDR3: CASSAHRDPYEQYF

size: few
J: TRBJ1-1
D: .
V: TRBV30
DNA: TGTGCCGGAAAAGGTTCGGTGAGGACTGAAGCTTTCTTT
CDR3: CAGKGSVRTEAFF

size: few
J: TRBJ1-2
D: .
V: TRBV28
DNA: TGTGCCAGCAGTTCGGGGGTGAACGGGGGCTACACCTTC
CDR3: CASSSGVNGGYTF

size: many
J: TRBJ1-1
D: .
V: TRBV6-5
DNA: TGTGCCAGCAGTTACTCGAGTCCCTGGACAGTCCACACTGAAGCTTTCTTT
CDR3: CASSYSSPWTVHTEAFF

size: many
J: TRBJ1-1
D: .
V: TRBV3-1
DNA: TGTGCCAGCAGCTTTACCGGTGAAGCTTTCTTT
CDR3: CASSFTGEAFF

size: many
J: TRBJ2-1
D: .
V: TRBV2
DNA: TGTGCCAGCAGTGAAGACGGTCCGTGGGGACGGAGAGCTGATGAGCAGTTCTTC
CDR3: CASSEDGPWGRRADEQFF

size: .
J: TRBJ1-2
D: .
V: TRBV19
DNA: TGTGCCAGTAGTACCCGACAGAACAAGACCTTC
CDR3: CASSTRQNKTF

size: few
J: TRBJ2-3
D: .
V: TRBV9
DNA: TGTGCCAGCTATTGGGGCACAGATACGCAGTATTTT
CDR3: CASYWGTDTQYF

size: many
J: TRBJ1-1
D: TRBD1
V: TRBV2
DNA: TGTGCCAGCATCTTGGGACAGACGAACACTGAAGCTTTCTTT
CDR3: CASILGQTNTEAFF

size: .
J: TRBJ2-3
D: TRBD2
V: TRBV5-5
DNA: TGTGCCAGCAGCCGAAGGGGACTAGAGGTTGCTGATACGCAGTATTTT
CDR3: CASSRRGLEVADTQYF

size: few
J: TRBJ1-1
D: .
V: TRBV7-6
DNA: TGTGCCAGCAGCTTAGGGGGCGCAGGAATCATGAACACTGAAGCTTTCTTT
CDR3: CASSLGGAGIMNTEAFF

size: few
J: TRBJ1-2
D: TRBD1
V: TRBV19
DNA: TGTGCCAGTAGGTTGGGACAGGCCTCTAACTATGGCTACACCTTC
CDR3: CASRLGQASNYGYTF

size: .
J: TRBJ1-5
D: .
V: TRBV9
DNA: TGTGCCAGCAGCGTCCTACCCGACCCTGTAGTGCCCCAGCATTTT
CDR3: CASSVLPDPVVPQHF

size: .
J: TRBJ2-3
D: TRBD2
V: TRBV28
DNA: TGTGCCAGCAGTTTTTGGACTAGCGGGGGTTTAAAAAGCACAGATACGCAGTATTTT
CDR3: CASSFWTSGGLKSTDTQYF

size: .
J: TRBJ2-5
D: TRBD1
V: TRBV2
DNA: TGTGCCAGCACAAGGGGGACAGGGGTTCCGAGAACAGAAGAGACCCAGTACTTC
CDR3: CASTRGTGVPRTEETQYF

size: once
J: TRBJ2-5
D: .
V: TRBV12-3/TRBV12-4
DNA: TGTGTCAGCAGTTTAGCCGAGACCCAGTACTTC
CDR3: CVSSLAETQYF

size: .
J: TRBJ1-1
D: TRBD1
V: TRBV5-1
DNA: TGCACCAGCAGCACGGGGACAGGGAACACTGAAGCTTTCTTT
CDR3: CTSSTGTGNTEAFF

size: few
J: TRBJ1-3
D: .
V: TRBV19
DNA: TGTGCCAGTAAAAGGAGCGGCATTGATAGCTCTGGAAACACCATATATTTT
CDR3: CASKRSGIDSSGNTIYF

size: few
J: TRBJ1-1
D: TRBD1
V: TRBV7-3
DNA: TGTGCCAGCAGCCGGGGGACAGGGGGATACACTGAAGCTTTCTTT
CDR3: CASSRGTGGYTEAFF

size: .
J: TRBJ1-1
D: .
V: TRBV30
DNA: TGTGCCTGGAAGGGACGGCAGGAGTATGAGAACACTGAAGCTTTCTTT
CDR3: CAWKGRQEYENTEAFF

size: few
J: TRBJ2-7
D: TRBD2
V: TRBV7-2
DNA: TGTGCCAGCAGCCGGGGACTAGCGGGATTAAACGAGCAGTACTTC
CDR3: CASSRGLAGLNEQYF

size: few
J: TRBJ1-1
D: .
V: TRBV5-1
DNA: TGCGCCAGCAGCTCCCGGCCGGTTGGAGGGGGACGCACTGAAGCTTTCTTT
CDR3: CASSSRPVGGGRTEAFF

size: many
J: TRBJ1-5
D: .
V: TRBV28
DNA: TGTGCCAGCAGTCGCGCACAGCCCCAGCATTTT
CDR3: CASSRAQPQHF